The rows below give T cell receptor beta chains drawn from one sample of a study of early T cells in non-severe SARS-CoV-2 infection. TCRdb used MiXCR to reprocess the 5' RACE reads, holding one entry per CDR3 protein. The sample lists fewer than 60,000 distinct CDR3 sequences, approximately 10% occurring once. Source material: whole blood. The receptor set was obtained from an adult who was a healthcare worker with PCR-confirmed SARS-CoV-2 infection or an uninfected control (not recorded which). Both conserved end residues are part of each CDR3. The D gene is left open where the match is weak. Clone sizes are given selectively: once, few, many, or a class where the clone is expanded.

j_call clone_size v_call d_call cdr3_nt cdr3_aa
TRBJ2-7 many TRBV7-2 TRBD2 TGTGCCAGCAGCGGAGGGACTAGCGGGAGCTCCTACGAGCAGTACTTC CASSGGTSGSSYEQYF
TRBJ2-1 many TRBV12-3/TRBV12-4 TRBD2 TGTGCCAGCAGTTTCGGCGGGAGGTCCTACAATGAGCAGTTCTTC CASSFGGRSYNEQFF
TRBJ2-1 many TRBV6-2/TRBV6-3 TRBD1 TGTGCCAGCAGTGCCTCCGGGACAGGAAGCCCCCACAATGAGCAGTTCTTC CASSASGTGSPHNEQFF
TRBJ2-7 many TRBV30 TRBD1 TGTGCCTGGAGTGTAGTTGGGACAGGGTCCTACGAGCAGTACTTC CAWSVVGTGSYEQYF
TRBJ2-1 . TRBV4-1 TRBD2 TGCGCCAGCAGCAAAGGGAGCGGGAGCTCCTACAATGAGCAGTTCTTC CASSKGSGSSYNEQFF
TRBJ2-1 many TRBV12-3/TRBV12-4 TRBD2 TGTGCCAGCAGTCCCGGGGGAGCGGGAGGTAACGGTGAGCAGTTCTTC CASSPGGAGGNGEQFF
TRBJ1-1 . TRBV7-2 TRBD1 TGTGCCAGCAGCTCAGAGCAGGGGGCATACATTGAAGCTTTCTTT CASSSEQGAYIEAFF
TRBJ2-1 many TRBV3-1 . TGTGCCAGCAGCCAAGATCCCGCTACCTACAATGAGCAGTTCTTC CASSQDPATYNEQFF
TRBJ1-4 few TRBV18 TRBD1 TGTGCCAGCTCACCGGGACAGTATAATGAAAAACTGTTTTTT CASSPGQYNEKLFF
TRBJ2-3 . TRBV6-6 TRBD2 TGTGCCAGCAGTTCCAGTCAGGTAGCGGGAGGGACAGATACGCAGTATTTT CASSSSQVAGGTDTQYF
TRBJ2-7 . TRBV5-1 TRBD2 TGCGCCAGCAGTCTAATAGCGGGGGGGCCCTTGACCTACGAGCAGTACTTC CASSLIAGGPLTYEQYF
TRBJ1-1 few TRBV19 . TGTGCCAGTCGTGGGGGAAGAGATGGGGACACTGAAGCTTTCTTT CASRGGRDGDTEAFF
TRBJ2-1 many TRBV29-1 . TGCAGCGCTTCCCCCCGGACCTACAATGAGCAGTTCTTC CSASPRTYNEQFF
TRBJ2-1 few TRBV24-1 . TGTGCCACCAGTGATAAGACCCGTGGGGGCAATGAGCAGTTCTTC CATSDKTRGGNEQFF
TRBJ2-3 many TRBV4-1 . TGCGCCAGCAGCCAAGAGGGGTACACAGATACGCAGTATTTT CASSQEGYTDTQYF
TRBJ1-1 . TRBV18 . TGTGCCAGCTCACCAGAGGACAGTAACACTGAAGCTTTCTTT CASSPEDSNTEAFF
TRBJ2-3 few TRBV2 TRBD2 TGTGCCAGCAGTGAAGGGACTAGGGGAGATACGCAGTATTTT CASSEGTRGDTQYF
TRBJ2-2 many TRBV5-6 TRBD1 TGTGCCAGCAGCTTGGGGGACAGGGGATACACCGGGGAGCTGTTTTTT CASSLGDRGYTGELFF
TRBJ2-5 many TRBV7-9 . TGTGCCAGCAGCTCGGTCAGGGGTCGCCAAGAGACCCAGTACTTC CASSSVRGRQETQYF
TRBJ2-7 many TRBV10-3 . TGTGCCATCAGTGGCAGGGAGAAACCCTACGAGCAGTACTTC CAISGREKPYEQYF
TRBJ2-1 many TRBV11-2 TRBD2 TGTGCCAGCAGCCGGCGGAATGCGGGAGCCCTTGGAAACTACTACAATGAGCAGTTCTTC CASSRRNAGALGNYYNEQFF
TRBJ2-7 many TRBV7-8 . TGTGCCAGCAGCGCTTACCGGGACGGCTCCTACGAGCAGTACTTC CASSAYRDGSYEQYF
TRBJ2-5 medium-sized TRBV6-2/TRBV6-3 TRBD1 TGTGCCAGCAGTTACGATTTCAGGACAGGGGCTCAAGAGACCCAGTACTTC CASSYDFRTGAQETQYF
TRBJ1-1 many TRBV12-3/TRBV12-4 . TGTGCCAGCAGTTCTGTAGGGTTGAACACTGAAGCTTTCTTT CASSSVGLNTEAFF
TRBJ2-3 many TRBV30 . TGTGCCTGGAGTGTAAATTCGGGTACGCAGTATTTT CAWSVNSGTQYF
TRBJ2-3 many TRBV10-2 TRBD2 TGCGCCAGCAACGGGGGGAGTGCGGATACGCAGTATTTT CASNGGSADTQYF
TRBJ2-5 few TRBV7-9 . TGTGCCAGCAGCCCCAGGGGGGCGGCGGAGACCCAGTACTTC CASSPRGAAETQYF